This TCR beta chain originates from a study of radiotherapy plus CTLA-4 blockade in lung cancer. Germline V gene sequence: CDR1 SGDLS, CDR2 YYNGEE. The CDR3 is 14 residues long. Trimming at V came to 1 base and at J to 4 bases, leaving 3 bases not matched to a gene. Sequenced by immunoSEQ multiplex PCR; TCRdb stores in-frame clones only, minus some. The repertoire includes approximately 80,000 clones, approximately 80% of them detected once, and approximately 0.77% sits in the top ten. Chemo-refractory metastatic non-small-cell lung cancer patients underwent focal radiation alongside CTLA-4 blockade with ipilimumab.

V and J are TRBV9 and TRBJ2-3; 7 bases agree with TRBD2. The TCR comes from a human donor with non-small cell lung cancer who had stable disease on radiotherapy plus ipilimumab. The sample in question was peripheral blood, obtained from a patient treated with radiotherapy plus ipilimumab. CDR3 in amino acids: CASSVTGRPDTQYF. The CDR3 region has the DNA TGTGCCAGCAGCGTAACCGGGAGGCCAGATACGCAGTATTTT. Together with reference TRBV9 and TRBJ2-3, the CDR3 gives the full variable domain: DSGVTQTPKHLITATGQRVTLRCSPRSGDLSVYWYQQSLDQGLQFLIQYYNGEERAKGNILERFSAQQFPDLHSELNLSSLELGDSALYFCASSVTGRPDTQYFGPGTRLTVL.